A single sample is the source of the 10 T cell receptor beta chains below, sequenced in a study of immune evolution from preneoplasia to lung adenocarcinoma. Assay: immunoSEQ multiplex PCR; the TCRdb copy retains only in-frame clones and omits some. This sample has about 9,600 clones, with 90% found just once. Sequenced input: FFPE invasive lung adenocarcinoma tissue. All receptors derive from a person aged 70 to 79 with invasive lung adenocarcinoma.

The chain couples TRBV7-6 to TRBJ2-7; 10 bases align to TRBD2. The trim removed 2 bases at V and 6 bases at J, leaving 7 bases unmatched. The CDR3 extends over 15 amino acids. Germline loops: CDR1 SGHVS, CDR2 FNYEAQ. The CDR3 DNA follows: TGTGCCAGCAGCTTATTATCAGCGGGGGGGAGCGAGCAGTACTTC. Protein product: CASSLLSAGGSEQYF.

The J gene is TRBJ2-7, the V gene TRBV29-1; possibly TRBD1 for D (6 bases). Germline V gives CDR1 SQVTM, CDR2 ANQGSEA. The CDR3 covers 11 residues. V was clipped by 8 bases and J by 9 bases, with 17 bases between them. The chain's CDR3 is CSTPGPRGQYF. The CDR3 DNA reads TGCAGCACGCCGGGCCCCAGGGGGCAGTACTTC.

The chain couples TRBV19 to TRBJ1-2; D is unresolved. The CDR3 has 13 residues. Between the trimmed V and J ends, which lost 3 bases and 6 bases, there was a span of 11 bases. The germline V gene encodes CDR1 LNHDA and CDR2 SQIVND (reference sequence). The CDR3 DNA is TGTGCCAGTAGTATGGGAGTAGAACATGGCTACACCTTC. Translation: CASSMGVEHGYTF. Supplemented by reference TRBV19 and TRBJ1-2, the full variable domain reads DGGITQSPKYLFRKEGQNVTLSCEQNLNHDAMYWYRQDPGQGLRLIYYSQIVNDFQKGDIAEGYSVSREKKESFPLTVTSAQKNPTAFYLCASSMGVEHGYTFGSGTRLTVV.

The V call is TRBV28, the J call TRBJ1-2; D is unclear. The CDR3 runs 11 residues. The V end lost 6 bases, the J end lost 6 bases, and 8 bases lay between the germline ends. Germline V lookup: CDR1 MDHEN, CDR2 SYDVKM. CDR3 coding DNA: TGTGCCAGCAGCCCATCACATGGCTACACCTTC. It codes for CASSPSHGYTF.

Written as DNA, the CDR3 is TGTGCCAGCTCACCCCCCACAGGGAGGGGGACTGAAGCTTTCTTT. It encodes CASSPPTGRGTEAFF. V usage is TRBV18 and J usage is TRBJ1-1, with D possibly being TRBD1 (6 bases). The V end was cut by 3 bases, the J end by 5 bases, with 16 bases between. The CDR3 has 15 amino acids. Germline assignment: CDR1 KGHSH and CDR2 LQKENI.

The gene calls are TRBV6-1 and TRBJ2-1; D is ambiguous. The CDR3 loop spans 15 amino acids. CDR1 and CDR2 (germline): MNHNS, SASEGT. V lost 8 bases and J 5 bases, leaving 19 bases between the germline ends. For the CDR3, the DNA is TGTGCCAGCTCATGGGTCGGAAAACCCAACAATGAGCAGTTCTTC. This codes for CASSWVGKPNNEQFF.

This chain uses TRBV10-2 with TRBJ2-1; the match to TRBD1 covers 8 bases. Germline V lookup: CDR1 WSHSY, CDR2 SAAADI. With V trimmed by 0 bases and J by 1 base, 2 bases remained unmatched. This CDR3 is built from 16 residues. The CDR3 DNA sequence: TGCGCCAGCAGTGAGTCCCGGACAGGGTCCTACAATGAGCAGTTCTTC. Amino acids: CASSESRTGSYNEQFF.

The chain uses TRBV18 and TRBJ2-5; the match to TRBD1 covers 8 bases. Looked up from germline, CDR1 is KGHSH and CDR2 is LQKENI. J lost 2 bases, V lost 4 bases, and 9 bases had no gene match. This CDR3 has 16 residues. The CDR3 nucleotides are TGTGCCAGCTCACAACAGGGACAGGAATATCAAGAGACCCAGTACTTC. Amino acid sequence: CASSQQGQEYQETQYF.

This chain uses TRBV2 with TRBJ1-5; D ambiguous. This CDR3 region has 14 residues. Trimming shortened V by 3 bases and J by 5 bases, and 11 bases separated the two germline ends. CDR1 is SNHLY and CDR2 is FYNNEI in the germline V gene. CDR3 residues: CASSDPGFHQPQHF. The DNA for the CDR3 is TGTGCCAGCAGTGATCCAGGTTTCCATCAGCCCCAGCATTTT.

The rearrangement uses TRBV7-2 and TRBJ2-5, with 10 bases lining up with TRBD2. The CDR3 has 15 amino acids. Trimming at V came to 4 bases and at J to 5 bases, leaving 7 bases not matched to a gene. The germline gives CDR1 SGHTA, CDR2 FQGNSA. In DNA form, the CDR3 reads TGTGCCAGCAGCTCTCGTACTAGCGGGGTTGAGACCCAGTACTTC. Translated, it gives CASSSRTSGVETQYF.